The rows below give T cell receptor beta chains drawn from one sample of a study of vaccination and CD4 T cells after COVID-19. For these TCRs, the target antigens are not known. TCRdb re-derived calls from the PCR reads in MiXCR, one entry per CDR3 protein. The sample contains around 17,000 distinct CDR3 sequences, about a third of which appear only once. Sequencing used CD4+ T cells from blood, cultured in vitro, obtained before SARS-CoV-2 vaccination. All receptors derive from a human donor who received a COVID-19 vaccine. The CDR3 runs from the conserved cysteine through the conserved F or W. The order of the fields is clone size, D gene, V gene, J gene, CDR3 DNA, CDR3 protein. The D gene is left open where the match is weak. Size tells how often a clone was seen (once, few, many) or the class of an expanded clone, and some rows leave it out.

NA	TRBD1	TRBV20-1	TRBJ1-1	TGCAGTGCTTCACAGGGGGCGCGGGACACTGAAGCTTTCTTT	CSASQGARDTEAFF
NA	NA	TRBV19	TRBJ2-7	TGTGCCAGTAGTATTGGTTATGGGGACGGGACCTACGAGCAGTACTTC	CASSIGYGDGTYEQYF
NA	NA	TRBV19	TRBJ2-3	TGTGCCAGTAGTATTAGGGGGGGGGCCACAGATACGCAGTATTTT	CASSIRGGATDTQYF
NA	TRBD1	TRBV7-9	TRBJ2-5	TGTGCCAGCAACGGACAGGACCAAGAGACCCAGTACTTC	CASNGQDQETQYF
NA	NA	TRBV12-5	TRBJ2-5	TGTGCTAGTGGTTTGGTACGAGATGGCAGGGGAGGTTTAGGGGAGACCCAGTACTTC	CASGLVRDGRGGLGETQYF
NA	NA	TRBV12-3/TRBV12-4	TRBJ2-6	TGTGCCAGCAGTTTAGACCAGGTCGTGGGGGCCAACGTCCTGACTTTC	CASSLDQVVGANVLTF
NA	NA	TRBV27	TRBJ1-2	TGTGCCAGCAGTTTACTTTGGGGTACCTATGGCTACACCTTC	CASSLLWGTYGYTF
few	TRBD1	TRBV29-1	TRBJ1-2	TGCAGCGTTTCCTGGGACAGGCAATATGGCTACACCTTC	CSVSWDRQYGYTF
NA	TRBD1	TRBV27	TRBJ1-1	TGTGTCAGCAGTTTTATAGGACAGGGAACCACTGAAGCTTTCTTT	CVSSFIGQGTTEAFF
few	NA	TRBV6-1	TRBJ1-2	TGTGCCAGCACCTCGAGGGGCAGCAAGGGGTGGTTGAACTATGGCTACACCTTC	CASTSRGSKGWLNYGYTF
few	TRBD1	TRBV7-8	TRBJ1-1	TGTGCCAGCAGCTCGGACAGGGTAACCAACACTGAAGCTTTCTTT	CASSSDRVTNTEAFF
NA	TRBD1	TRBV7-9	TRBJ1-2	TGTGCCAGCAGCCCCTTGGCAGGGGGGTATTCTGGCTACACCTTC	CASSPLAGGYSGYTF
NA	NA	TRBV7-2	TRBJ2-1	TGTGCCAGCAGCCCCCTTCGGCGGGAGCAGTTCTTC	CASSPLRREQFF
NA	TRBD1	TRBV18	TRBJ2-5	TGTGCCAGCTCACCACGGACAGGGGGGGAGACCCAGTACTTC	CASSPRTGGETQYF
NA	TRBD2	TRBV12-3/TRBV12-4	TRBJ2-2	TGTGCCAGCAGTTTACTAGCGGGGAGAACCGGGGAGCTGTTTTTT	CASSLLAGRTGELFF
NA	NA	TRBV4-1	TRBJ2-3	TGCGCCAGCAGCCAAGATCCTGGGAGCAGCACAGATACGCAGTATTTT	CASSQDPGSSTDTQYF
NA	NA	TRBV4-2	TRBJ1-2	TGTGCCAGCAGCCAAGGCAAACGAACAACCGGGACGGGCCACTATGGCTACACCTTC	CASSQGKRTTGTGHYGYTF
NA	TRBD1	TRBV29-1	TRBJ2-7	TGCAGCGTTGCCGTCACAGGGGGTTCTTACGAGCAGTACTTC	CSVAVTGGSYEQYF
NA	NA	TRBV7-2	TRBJ2-3	TGTGCCAGCAACTTTTATAGGGGTTCCACAGATACGCAGTATTTT	CASNFYRGSTDTQYF
few	NA	TRBV12-3/TRBV12-4	TRBJ2-7	TGTGCCAGCAGTTTAGTACACGGACGACAGCAGTACTTC	CASSLVHGRQQYF
few	TRBD1	TRBV7-9	TRBJ1-6	TGTGCCAGCAGCTTAATGACAGGGGAAAATTCACCCCTCCACTTT	CASSLMTGENSPLHF
NA	TRBD1	TRBV24-1	TRBJ2-5	TGTGCCACCAGTGGTAACAGGGGATCGAGAGCCCAGTACTTC	CATSGNRGSRAQYF
NA	TRBD1	TRBV24-1	TRBJ1-2	TGTGCCACCAGTGAGTCAATTCAGGGGGCGCTGCTGGTTAACTATGGCTACACCTTC	CATSESIQGALLVNYGYTF
NA	NA	TRBV10-1	TRBJ1-2	TGCGCCAGCAGTGAGTCGCAGGGGAATTACTATGGCTACACCTTC	CASSESQGNYYGYTF
NA	TRBD2	TRBV19	TRBJ2-3	TGTGCCAGTAGTGCGGGACTAGCGTTCCCAGATACGCAGTATTTT	CASSAGLAFPDTQYF
NA	NA	TRBV9	TRBJ2-3	TGTGCCAGCAGTTTGTACGGGGGACCCACAGATACGCAGTATTTT	CASSLYGGPTDTQYF
few	NA	TRBV12-3/TRBV12-4	TRBJ2-3	TGTGCCAGCAGGAACACAGATACGCAGTATTTT	CASRNTDTQYF
NA	NA	TRBV15	TRBJ1-6	TGTGCCACCAGCAGAGCGGGGGACATTTGGGCAGCCCCAAAGGGGGGTTCACCCCTCCACTTT	CATSRAGDIWAAPKGGSPLHF
NA	NA	TRBV7-3	TRBJ1-6	TGTGCCAGCAGCCGGGGGTCCGGGAGTAATTCACCCCTCCACTTT	CASSRGSGSNSPLHF
NA	NA	TRBV11-2	TRBJ2-5	TGTGCCAGCAGCTTTGGGGGCCAAGAGACCCAGTACTTC	CASSFGGQETQYF
NA	NA	TRBV6-2/TRBV6-3	TRBJ2-3	TGTGCCAGCAGTTACATGGAGAGGGACACAGATACGCAGTATTTT	CASSYMERDTDTQYF
NA	NA	TRBV5-5	TRBJ1-5	TGTGCCAGCAGCTCTCTTTGGGGGAATAGCAATCAGCCCCAGCATTTT	CASSSLWGNSNQPQHF
NA	NA	TRBV6-1	TRBJ1-6	TGTGCCAGCAGTGATCGAAGGGAGAATTCACCCCTCCACTTT	CASSDRRENSPLHF
few	NA	TRBV30	TRBJ1-2	TGTGCCTGGAGTTTCCAGGATAACTATGGCTACACCTTC	CAWSFQDNYGYTF
NA	NA	TRBV19	TRBJ1-2	TGTGCCAGTAGTCCGCCGCCAGGGGTCTATGGCTACACCTTC	CASSPPPGVYGYTF
NA	NA	TRBV5-6	TRBJ1-2	TGTGCCAGCAGCCCTATGAATCGGCAGGGCTATGGCTACACCTTC	CASSPMNRQGYGYTF
once	NA	TRBV2	TRBJ1-2	TGTGCCAGCGGTATAAGAATCCGACCCGGACGGCAGGGGAAGAGTAGTGGCTACACCTTC	CASGIRIRPGRQGKSSGYTF
NA	TRBD2	TRBV20-1	TRBJ2-5	TGCAGTGCTAGAGAAGGGGCGGGGGACCCGGGGACCCAGTACTTC	CSAREGAGDPGTQYF
few	TRBD2	TRBV7-6	TRBJ2-7	TGTGCCAGCAGCCCCCTCCCCTGGACTAGCGGGGGGCGGTCCTACGAGCAGTACTTC	CASSPLPWTSGGRSYEQYF
few	NA	TRBV6-1	TRBJ1-6	TGTGCCAGCAGGCCAGTGAATTCACCCCTCCACTTT	CASRPVNSPLHF
once	NA	TRBV5-1	TRBJ1-6	TGCGCCAGCAGCTTGAACGGGAATAATTCACCCCTCCACTTT	CASSLNGNNSPLHF
NA	TRBD2	TRBV6-5	TRBJ2-7	TGTGCCAGCAGTTCGACTAGCGGGGTTATCTACGAGCAGTACTTC	CASSSTSGVIYEQYF
NA	TRBD1	TRBV5-6	TRBJ1-2	TGTGCCAGCAGCTTGACAGGGGGCGTTGGCTACACCTTC	CASSLTGGVGYTF
NA	TRBD1	TRBV30	TRBJ1-2	TGTGCCTGTCTGCTTAGACAGGGGTATGGCTACACCTTC	CACLLRQGYGYTF
few	TRBD2	TRBV7-9	TRBJ2-2	TGTGCCAGCAGCTTAGCTACTAGCGGGGGTAACACCGGGGAGCTGTTTTTT	CASSLATSGGNTGELFF
NA	TRBD2	TRBV7-2	TRBJ2-5	TGTGCCAGCAGCAGACCAAAGGCTAGCGGGGGGGTGGAGGAGACCCAGTACTTC	CASSRPKASGGVEETQYF